This entry lists 15 T cell receptor beta chains sequenced from one sample in a study of T cells in Graves' hyperthyroidism and ophthalmopathy. RNA transcripts served as the template for amplifying TCR beta CDR3 regions. First-round RT-PCR targeting the TCR CDR3 was performed with the HTBI primer set. MiXCR, applied by TCRdb to the multiplex PCR reads, yields one record per CDR3 protein. The sample contains about 350,000 distinct CDR3 sequences, around 18% of which appear only once. Sequencing used blood. These receptors came from a woman aged 40 to 55 with Graves' ophthalmopathy.

This clonotype was seen many times. This may arise from a read error, as a much more abundant clone is one base away. The rearrangement joins TRBV7-2 to TRBJ2-7; maybe TRBD2 (6 bases). The V gene's germline CDR1 is SGHTA and CDR2 FQGNSA. CDR3 length: 15 residues. V lost 0 bases and J lost 5, with 14 bases in between. The CDR3 spells CASSLALAVRDEQYF. The CDR3 DNA is TGTGCCAGCAGCTTAGCATTAGCGGTTCGGGACGAGCAGTACTTC.

Ten or more counts support this clonotype. V and J are TRBV28 and TRBJ1-5; 7 positions match TRBD1. The CDR3 sequence is 15 residues long. The germline V gene encodes CDR1 MDHEN and CDR2 SYDVKM. V gave up 6 bases and J gave up 2 bases; unmatched junction bases: 7. DNA for the CDR3: TGTGCCAGCAGGCTAAGGGGGCGAGGCAATCAGCCCCAGCATTTT. Protein sequence: CASRLRGRGNQPQHF.

This clonotype appeared many times. The chain uses TRBV11-2 and TRBJ2-2, with unresolved D. V was cut by 2 bases and J by 1 base, with 8 bases left in between. CDR1 is SGHAT and CDR2 is FQNNGV in the germline V gene. This CDR3 contains 15 residues. This CDR3 reads CASSLYRENTGELFF. In DNA, the CDR3 is TGTGCCAGCAGCTTATATAGGGAGAACACCGGGGAGCTGTTTTTT.

The J gene is TRBJ2-7, the V gene TRBV5-1; a possible D gene is TRBD1 (6 bases). CDR3 length: 15 amino acids. CDR1 is SGHRS, CDR2 YFSETQ, per germline. Trimming cost V 9 bases and J 1 base, with 20 bases left between them. CDR3 in DNA: TGCGCCACTAGAACCCAGTCCCAGGGGTCCTACGAGCAGTACTTC. Translating it yields CATRTQSQGSYEQYF.

The chain couples TRBV6-1 to TRBJ2-7, with D uncertain. V shed 6 bases and J shed 5 bases, with 23 bases lying between them. The CDR3 totals 16 residues. Germline lookup yields CDR1 MNHNS and CDR2 SASEGT. The CDR3 is CASSHTAAGMVHEQYF. Here the CDR3 DNA reads TGTGCCAGCAGCCACACGGCAGCCGGTATGGTCCACGAGCAGTACTTC.

This clonotype was counted many times. The chain recombines TRBV25-1 with TRBJ2-1; TRBD1 matches at 8 bases. V was clipped by 0 bases and J by 7 bases; unmatched bases: 14. The CDR3 loop spans 18 amino acids. Germline CDR1 is MGHDK and CDR2 is SYGVNS. The CDR3 loop is CASSEYFLGTGGRNEQFF. In nucleotides, the CDR3 is TGTGCCAGCAGTGAATATTTTCTTGGGACAGGCGGTCGTAATGAGCAGTTCTTC. Based on the CDR3 plus reference TRBV25-1 and TRBJ2-1, the full variable domain is EADIYQTPRYLVIGTGKKITLECSQTMGHDKMYWYQQDPGMELHLIHYSYGVNSTEKGDLSSESTVSRIRTEHFPLTLESARPSHTSQYLCASSEYFLGTGGRNEQFFGPGTRLTVL.

This clonotype was seen at least ten times. The rearrangement joins TRBV19 to TRBJ1-2; 7 nucleotides line up with TRBD1. Per germline, CDR1 LNHDA and CDR2 SQIVND (reference sequence). Germline trimming cut 6 bases from V and 4 bases from J; bases unmatched to any gene: 11. CDR3 length: 15 residues. The CDR3 region is CASRKNTGTVYGYTF. The CDR3 nucleotides read TGTGCCAGTAGGAAGAACACCGGGACAGTCTATGGCTACACCTTC.

This clonotype was observed many times. V is TRBV28 and J is TRBJ2-2; TRBD2 aligns across 8 bases. The V segment lost 6 bases and the J segment 7 bases; nucleotides outside the gene matches: 13. Germline V gene sequence: CDR1 MDHEN, CDR2 SYDVKM. The CDR3 has 16 amino acids. CDR3: CASSSSGRGFNGELFF. The CDR3 nucleotides read TGTGCCAGCAGCTCGAGCGGGAGAGGGTTCAACGGGGAGCTGTTTTTT.

This clonotype has ten or more counts. The chain uses TRBV9 and TRBJ2-5, with 10 bases fitting TRBD2. Germline trimming cut 4 bases from V and 5 bases from J; bases unmatched to any gene: 14. Germline loops: CDR1 SGDLS, CDR2 YYNGEE. The CDR3 is 17 residues long. The CDR3 protein is CASSPPPGLARRETQYF. CDR3 DNA sequence: TGTGCCAGCAGCCCCCCTCCGGGACTAGCGAGGAGGGAGACCCAGTACTTC.

The rearrangement uses TRBV6-2 or TRBV6-3 and TRBJ2-7; 10 bases map to TRBD1. The CDR3 contains 15 residues. V trimming: 6 bases; J trimming: 6 bases; junction bases outside the gene matches: 11. Germline V gives CDR1 MNHEY, CDR2 SVGEGT. The CDR3 spells CASRQPGQGSTEQYF. The DNA for the CDR3 is TGTGCCAGCAGGCAACCGGGACAGGGGTCCACCGAGCAGTACTTC.

The chain recombines TRBV6-1 with TRBJ1-5; 11 bases align to TRBD1. Germline CDR1 reads MNHNS; CDR2 reads SASEGT. The CDR3 contains 15 residues. With 7 bases clipped from V and 5 bases from J, the junction kept 7 bases outside the gene matches. The CDR3 is CASTPGTGGYQPQHF. CDR3 nucleotide sequence: TGTGCCAGCACCCCTGGGACAGGGGGTTATCAGCCCCAGCATTTT.

This clonotype was seen at least ten times. The CDR3 DNA reads TGTGCTAGTGGTTTGGTTCAGTACGAGCAGTACTTC. This sequence encodes CASGLVQYEQYF. The V call is TRBV12-5, the J call TRBJ2-7; D ambiguous. Germline CDR1 is LGHNT and CDR2 is FRNRAP. The CDR3 runs to 12 residues. The V gene lost 0 bases and the J gene lost 4 bases, with 4 bases spanning the gap. Full variable domain (rest looked up from reference TRBV12-5 and TRBJ2-7): DARVTQTPRHKVTEMGQEVTMRCQPILGHNTVFWYRQTMMQGLELLAYFRNRAPLDDSGMPKDRFSAEMPDATLATLKIQPSEPRDSAVYFCASGLVQYEQYFGPGTRLTVT.

In this sample, this clonotype turned up many times. The chain links TRBV11-2 to TRBJ2-5; D is possibly TRBD2 (5 bases). The V and J ends lost 3 bases and 5 bases respectively, with 13 bases between them. Germline assignment: CDR1 SGHAT and CDR2 FQNNGV. The length of the CDR3 is 14 residues. For the CDR3, the DNA is TGTGCCAGCAGCTTTGAGAGGGTCCGGGAGACCCAGTACTTC. Translation gives CASSFERVRETQYF.

This clonotype was seen a few times. V and J are TRBV6-1 and TRBJ2-5; 8 nucleotides line up with TRBD2. The CDR3 has 16 residues. Germline V gene data show CDR1 as MNHNS and CDR2 as SASEGT. V dropped 5 bases and J dropped 0; count of bases not matched to a gene: 8. This CDR3 reads CASSPGPSGYQETQYF. CDR3 nucleotide sequence: TGTGCCAGCAGTCCGGGGCCTAGCGGGTACCAAGAGACCCAGTACTTC.

This clonotype occurred a few times. V is TRBV20-1 and J is TRBJ2-7, with TRBD2 as a possible D gene (5 bases). Germline V gives CDR1 DFQATT, CDR2 SNEGSKA (reference sequence). The CDR3 totals 14 residues. V was clipped by 5 bases and J by 0 bases, with 14 bases between them. CDR3 sequence reads: CSAEPTGNSYEQYF. The CDR3 nucleotides are TGCAGTGCTGAACCGACCGGGAACTCCTACGAGCAGTACTTC.